The 12 T cell receptor beta chains in this list originate from one sample, sequenced in a study of CD8 T cells in Susac syndrome (dated by TCRdb to between 2019 and 2020). Libraries came from the immunoSEQ multiplex PCR assay. RNA was extracted using the RNeasy kit, and about 0.45 to 1 ug of the RNA was reverse transcribed with random hexamers. TCRdb reanalyzed the raw reads on its own, using fastp at Q25 for trimming and MiXCR for clone calling, and kept in-frame beta chains. Each CDR3 protein appears once, grouped with its most common genes and DNA. This sample has approximately 260,000 distinct CDR3 sequences in its table, and 90% to 96% of those were observed once. Clones ranked in the top ten supply about 0.094% of the sample. The sequenced material came from CD4+ T cells from PBMCs. The receptors derive from a human donor with Susac syndrome.

This rearrangement joins TRBV4-1 to TRBJ1-5; D may be TRBD1 (6 bases). The length of the CDR3 is 18 residues. Trimming pared 4 bases from V and 3 bases from J, leaving 22 bases between. Germline CDR1 and CDR2: MGHRA and YSYEKL. In nucleotides, the CDR3 is TGCGCCAGCAGCCCTCAAGGTTTCGCGGGACACGACAATCAGCCCCAGCATTTT. Amino acid sequence: CASSPQGFAGHDNQPQHF.

CDR3 DNA: TGTGCCAGCAGCTTAGAATTTAGCGGGCGAGATACGCAGTATTTT. It codes for CASSLEFSGRDTQYF. This sequence joins TRBV11-2 and TRBJ2-3; TRBD2 matches at 7 bases. Germline CDR1 reads SGHAT; CDR2 reads FQNNGV. This CDR3 is built from 15 residues. Unmatched junction bases numbered 5, after V lost 0 bases and J lost 5 bases.

The chain carries TRBV5-1 and TRBJ2-7; 10 bases line up with TRBD1. CDR1 SGHRS and CDR2 YFSETQ come from the germline V gene. There are 15 residues in the CDR3. V dropped 3 bases and J dropped 1; count of bases not matched to a gene: 4. CDR3 residues: CASSWRQGASYEQYF. In DNA form, the CDR3 reads TGCGCCAGCAGCTGGAGACAGGGGGCGTCCTACGAGCAGTACTTC.

The J gene is TRBJ2-7, the V gene TRBV5-1, with TRBD2 matching 10 bases. V lost 2 bases to trimming and J lost 2 bases; unmatched junction nucleotides: 4. Germline CDR1 SGHRS, CDR2 YFSETQ. There are 15 residues in the CDR3. The CDR3 DNA follows: TGCGCCAGCAGCTTTCTAGCGGGAGAGCCCTACGAGCAGTACTTC. Protein sequence: CASSFLAGEPYEQYF.

The gene calls are TRBV12-3 or TRBV12-4 and TRBJ1-5; D is possibly TRBD1 (6 bases). V was clipped by 7 bases and J by 7 bases, with 14 bases between them. The CDR3 is 13 amino acids. DNA of the CDR3: TGTGCCAGCACCTTCCAGGGGTTGCAGCCCCAGCATTTT. It encodes CASTFQGLQPQHF.

J is TRBJ2-7 and V is TRBV7-3; 7 bases fit TRBD2. The V and J ends lost 2 bases and 3 bases, in that order; junction bases with no gene match: 7. The CDR3 totals 15 residues. Germline assignment: CDR1 SGHTA and CDR2 FQGTGA. As DNA, the CDR3 is TGTGCCAGCAGCTTAGACCCGGGGAGGGGCTACGAGCAGTACTTC. This translates into CASSLDPGRGYEQYF.

CDR3 sequence (DNA): TGTGCCACGCCGTTCACTGAAGCTTTCTTT. Translation: CATPFTEAFF. The chain combines TRBV15 with TRBJ1-1; D is undetermined. The CDR3 covers 10 residues. Germline V CDR1 and CDR2: LNHNV, YYDKDF (reference sequence). The germline V and J ends were trimmed by 9 bases and 4 bases, with 6 bases remaining between them. Full variable domain (outside the CDR3, taken from reference TRBV15 and TRBJ1-1): DAMVIQNPRYQVTQFGKPVTLSCSQTLNHNVMYWYQQKSSQAPKLLFHYYDKDFNNEADTPDNFQSRRPNTSFCFLDIRSPGLGDTAMYLCATPFTEAFFGQGTRLTVV.

The CDR3 coding sequence is TGCAGCGTTGAACCAAGGGGGGGGGAGCAGTACTTC. Amino acids: CSVEPRGGEQYF. This chain connects TRBV29-1 to TRBJ2-7; maybe TRBD2 (7 bases). Germline assignment: CDR1 SQVTM and CDR2 ANQGSEA. Between the trimmed V and J ends, which lost 2 bases and 7 bases, there was a span of 12 bases. The CDR3 consists of 12 residues.

V and J are TRBV15 and TRBJ2-5; no clear D gene. Trimming took 0 bases from V and 3 from J, leaving 8 bases between them. The CDR3 totals 14 residues. Germline V gives CDR1 LNHNV, CDR2 YYDKDF (reference sequence). CDR3 in amino acids: CATSREGQEETQYF. The CDR3 DNA reads TGTGCCACCAGCAGAGAGGGCCAGGAAGAGACCCAGTACTTC.

The chain is built from TRBV18 and TRBJ2-5, with a tentative D call TRBD2 (5 bases). Per germline, CDR1 KGHSH and CDR2 LQKENI. Trimming took 1 base from V and 4 from J, leaving 13 bases between them. This CDR3 spans 15 amino acids. In nucleotides, the CDR3 is TGTGCCAGCTCACCACTCACCGGAGGCCTAGAGACCCAGTACTTC. It specifies CASSPLTGGLETQYF.

This clonotype was seen once. The V call is TRBV29-1, the J call TRBJ1-2; 7 nucleotides agree with TRBD1. Germline CDR1 SQVTM, CDR2 ANQGSEA. The CDR3 totals 14 residues. Trimming at V came to 6 bases and at J to 3 bases, leaving 10 bases not matched to a gene. In DNA form, the CDR3 reads TGCAGCGTCCCTTTCGGACAGGTAGACTATGGCTACACCTTC. It is translated as CSVPFGQVDYGYTF. The full variable domain, completed using reference TRBV29-1 and TRBJ1-2, is SAVISQKPSRDICQRGTSLTIQCQVDSQVTMMFWYRQQPGQSLTLIATANQGSEATYESGFVIDKFPISRPNLTFSTLTVSNMSPEDSSIYLCSVPFGQVDYGYTFGSGTRLTVV.

The rearrangement uses TRBV20-1 and TRBJ1-5; D is perhaps TRBD1 (6 bases). CDR3 length equals 15 residues. V lost 3 bases to trimming and J lost 4 bases, with 16 bases between them. Germline CDR1 and CDR2: DFQATT and SNEGSKA (reference sequence). Here the CDR3 DNA reads TGCAGTGCTAGGGGTCCCGCAGGGGATAATCAGCCCCAGCATTTT. It is translated as CSARGPAGDNQPQHF.